These 21 T cell receptor beta chains were all obtained from the same sample, sequenced in a study of response to subunit inactivated influenza vaccine. TCRdb redid the calling of the RT-PCR reads with MiXCR, one entry per CDR3 protein. The table lists 500,000 to 600,000 distinct CDR3 sequences, less than 10% of them singletons. Specimen: PBMCs from blood, collected less than 30 months after vaccination. The receptors stem from a man aged 50 to 69 who received an inactivated influenza vaccine.

This clonotype was counted only a few times. This chain links TRBV27 with TRBJ1-1; TRBD1 is a possible D gene (6 bases). Germline-derived CDR1 and CDR2 are MNHEY and SMNVEV (reference sequence). The CDR3 runs 13 residues. Trimming cost V 7 bases and J 3 bases, with 12 bases left between them. The CDR3 nucleotides read TGTGCCAGCACCCCGGACAGAGACACTGAAGCTTTCTTT. Amino acid sequence: CASTPDRDTEAFF.

This clonotype has just a few counts. CDR3 protein: CASMEDTSSYNEQFF. CDR3 DNA sequence: TGCGCCAGCATGGAGGATACTAGCTCCTACAATGAGCAGTTCTTC. The chain uses TRBV5-1 and TRBJ2-1; tentatively, D is TRBD2 (5 bases). V shed 6 bases and J shed 0 bases, with 13 bases lying between them. CDR3 length equals 15 residues. Germline V lookup: CDR1 SGHRS, CDR2 YFSETQ.

This clonotype was picked up many times. The chain has TRBV5-1 and TRBJ2-4; D unclear. V dropped 4 bases and J dropped 6 bases, with 17 bases sitting between them. Germline lookup yields CDR1 SGHRS and CDR2 YFSETQ. This CDR3 contains 15 residues. For the CDR3, the DNA is TGCGCCAGCAGCGTGTCTCCCGGAGTGGTAAACATTCAGTACTTC. Amino acid sequence: CASSVSPGVVNIQYF.

In this sample, this clonotype turned up a few times. The chain links TRBV15 to TRBJ1-5; 7 bases agree with TRBD1. Trimming at V came to 3 bases and at J to 0 bases, leaving 2 bases not matched to a gene. CDR3 length equals 15 residues. CDR1 LNHNV and CDR2 YYDKDF come from the germline V gene (reference sequence). CDR3 in amino acids: CATSRTGNSNQPQHF. CDR3 in DNA: TGTGCCACCAGCAGGACAGGGAATAGCAATCAGCCCCAGCATTTT. The whole variable domain, remainder taken from reference TRBV15 and TRBJ1-5, is DAMVIQNPRYQVTQFGKPVTLSCSQTLNHNVMYWYQQKSSQAPKLLFHYYDKDFNNEADTPDNFQSRRPNTSFCFLDIRSPGLGDTAMYLCATSRTGNSNQPQHFGDGTRLSIL.

This clonotype showed up many times. The rearrangement links TRBV25-1 to TRBJ1-6; D perhaps matches TRBD1 (6 bases). There are 13 residues in the CDR3. Germline V gene lookup returns CDR1 MGHDK and CDR2 SYGVNS. V gave up 4 bases and J gave up 7 bases, with 8 bases separating them. In DNA, the CDR3 is TGTGCCAGCAGTGGGGACAAGAATTCACCCCTCCACTTT. This gives the protein CASSGDKNSPLHF.

This clonotype showed up just once. A much larger clone lies a single base off, so this may be a read error. The V gene is TRBV12-3 or TRBV12-4, the J gene TRBJ1-1; D is unresolved. Trimming took off 5 bases at V and 5 bases at J, with 12 bases between the two ends. This CDR3 spans 13 amino acids. The CDR3, as DNA: TGTGCCAGCAGTACCATCTATGGGACTGAAGCTTTCTTT. Its protein product is CASSTIYGTEAFF.

J is TRBJ2-1 and V is TRBV5-6; tentatively, D is TRBD2 (7 bases). CDR1 and CDR2 from the germline V gene are SGHDT and YYEEEE. This CDR3 contains 13 residues. The CDR3 spells CGGGRTGRVEQFF. The DNA for the CDR3 is TGTGGGGGGGGCAGGACTGGGCGTGTTGAGCAGTTCTTC.

This clonotype was observed a few times. This rearrangement joins TRBV20-1 to TRBJ2-5; 11 nucleotides align to TRBD2. V was clipped by 5 bases and J by 2 bases; unmatched bases: 4. Germline V gives CDR1 DFQATT, CDR2 SNEGSKA (reference sequence). The CDR3 spans 14 residues. The CDR3 coding sequence is TGCAGTGCTTCGACTAGCGGGGATCAAGAGACCCAGTACTTC. This encodes CSASTSGDQETQYF.

Only a few counts were recorded for this clonotype. CDR3 nucleotide sequence: TGTGCCAGCAGTTTATTGCGCGGGATATTCACAGATACGCAGTATTTT. Protein: CASSLLRGIFTDTQYF. This chain connects TRBV27 to TRBJ2-3; tentatively, D is TRBD2 (6 bases). Trimming removed 1 base from V and 2 bases from J, with 13 bases in between. CDR1 is MNHEY, CDR2 SMNVEV, per germline (reference sequence). The CDR3 loop spans 16 amino acids.

This clonotype came up many times. The J gene is TRBJ1-6, the V gene TRBV12-3 or TRBV12-4; D may be TRBD1 (5 bases). The V end lost 1 base, the J end lost 14 bases, and 15 bases lay between the germline ends. This CDR3 has 14 residues. The CDR3 region has the DNA TGTGCCAGCAGTTTAGGGACAAGAAGTAGGGCCCTCCACTTT. Translated, it gives CASSLGTRSRALHF.

In this sample, this clonotype turned up many times. The V gene is TRBV6-5, the J gene TRBJ2-5; no reliable D call. This CDR3 has 13 amino acids. Germline assignment: CDR1 MNHEY and CDR2 SVGAGI. The V end was cut by 0 bases, the J end by 5 bases, with 7 bases between. CDR3 in amino acids: CASSYSIIETQYF. As DNA, the CDR3 is TGTGCCAGCAGTTACTCGATTATCGAGACCCAGTACTTC.

The gene calls are TRBV7-2 and TRBJ2-7; 7 nucleotides line up with TRBD1. Per the germline V gene, CDR1 is SGHTA and CDR2 is FQGNSA. This CDR3 contains 12 residues. With 4 bases clipped from V and 10 bases from J, the junction kept 7 bases outside the gene matches. The CDR3 region has the DNA TGTGCCAGCAGCTACGATACAGGGGACCAGTACTTC. Residues: CASSYDTGDQYF.

V usage is TRBV18 and J usage is TRBJ2-2; 12 nucleotides agree with TRBD2. Germline CDR1 reads KGHSH; CDR2 reads LQKENI. The CDR3 consists of 17 residues. V trimming: 1 base; J trimming: 2 bases; junction bases outside the gene matches: 2. The CDR3 nucleotides are TGTGCCAGCTCACCACGGACTAGCGGGGCTAACACCGGGGAGCTGTTTTTT. Encoded protein: CASSPRTSGANTGELFF. The full variable domain, rest sourced from reference TRBV18 and TRBJ2-2, is NAGVMQNPRHLVRRRGQEARLRCSPMKGHSHVYWYRQLPEEGLKFMVYLQKENIIDESGMPKERFSAEFPKEGPSILRIQQVVRGDSAAYFCASSPRTSGANTGELFFGEGSRLTVL.

This clonotype has a handful of counts. The genes are TRBV28 and TRBJ2-7, with 8 positions matching TRBD1. V shed 4 bases and J 3 bases; nucleotides not matched to a gene: 8. CDR3 length: 15 residues. The V gene's germline CDR1 is MDHEN and CDR2 SYDVKM. The DNA for the CDR3 is TGTGCCAGCAGTTCCGGACAGGGTAGGCTCTACGAGCAGTACTTC. Residues: CASSSGQGRLYEQYF.

In its sample, this clonotype was seen many times. A junction end diverges from the germline sequence, so it may reflect a read error. The chain is built from TRBV5-1 and TRBJ2-2, with D possibly being TRBD1 (5 bases). The CDR3 length is 14 residues. Per germline, CDR1 SGHRS and CDR2 YFSETQ. The CDR3 here is CASSSTGNTGELFF. The CDR3 region has the DNA TGTGCCAGCAGCTCAACAGGGAACACCGGGGAGCTGTTTTTT.

This clonotype was counted a few times. The genes are TRBV20-1 and TRBJ1-5, with D unclear. Germline V gene lookup returns CDR1 DFQATT and CDR2 SNEGSKA (reference sequence). The CDR3 extends over 12 amino acids. In nucleotides, the CDR3 is TGCAGCGCAGCGGCAGCCAATCAGCCCCAGCATTTT. It specifies CSAAAANQPQHF.

This clonotype was counted between two and nine times. This chain connects TRBV4-3 to TRBJ2-1, with TRBD2 matching over 12 bases. Germline CDR1 is LGHNA and CDR2 is YSLEER. This CDR3 is built from 17 residues. J lost 7 bases, V lost 0 bases, and 7 bases had no gene match. The CDR3: CASSQDRASGRGNEQFF. The CDR3 coding sequence is TGCGCCAGCAGCCAAGATCGAGCTAGCGGGAGGGGTAATGAGCAGTTCTTC.

This chain links TRBV5-1 with TRBJ2-7; the D is unclear. The CDR3 is 12 amino acids. The V end lost 1 base, the J end lost 6 bases, and 8 bases lay between the germline ends. Looked up from germline, CDR1 is SGHRS and CDR2 is YFSETQ. CDR3 region: CASSLSSAEQYF. CDR3 nucleotide sequence: TGCGCCAGCAGCTTGTCTAGTGCCGAGCAGTACTTC.

This clonotype was observed a few times. The J gene is TRBJ1-4, the V gene TRBV7-6; 10 bases map to TRBD1. The CDR3 has 14 amino acids. Per the germline V gene, CDR1 is SGHVS and CDR2 is FNYEAQ. V lost 5 bases to trimming and J lost 6 bases; unmatched junction nucleotides: 3. The CDR3 protein is CASSDRGRDEKLFF. CDR3 DNA: TGTGCCAGCAGCGACAGGGGGCGGGATGAAAAACTGTTTTTT.

This clonotype was counted ten times or more. DNA of the CDR3: TGCGCCAGCAGCCAAGGATCCCACAGGGATGCTAATGAAAAACTGTTTTTT. Its translation: CASSQGSHRDANEKLFF. This chain connects TRBV4-3 to TRBJ1-4; possible D gene TRBD1, 6 bases. Trimming took off 1 base at V and 3 bases at J, with 15 bases between the two ends. Germline V gives CDR1 LGHNA, CDR2 YSLEER. This CDR3 has 17 amino acids.

A few counts support this clonotype. The chain links TRBV20-1 to TRBJ1-6, with D possibly matching TRBD1 (6 bases). The length of the CDR3 is 19 residues. CDR1 and CDR2 (germline): DFQATT, SNEGSKA (reference sequence). Trimming removed 4 bases at V and 0 bases at J, with 22 bases between. The chain's CDR3 is CSANTDRTSPSSYNSPLHF. The CDR3 nucleotides read TGCAGTGCTAACACAGACAGGACCTCCCCGAGCTCCTATAATTCACCCCTCCACTTT.